This T cell receptor (beta chain) was documented in a study of T cells in Graves' hyperthyroidism and ophthalmopathy. General observations from the study: Ophthalmopathy and stable hyperthyroidism were separated by a 13 V-J model.

Graves' hyperthyroidism was deemed stable given no ophthalmopathy progression within 18 months. Diagnosis relied on clinical symptoms, serum thyroxine and TRAb, thyroid ultrasound and orbital computed tomography. The source material, RNA transcripts, was used to amplify TCR beta CDR3 regions. Using the HTBI primer set, a first-round RT-PCR was run on the TCR CDR3. TCRdb independently ran MiXCR on the multiplex PCR reads; one entry per CDR3 protein. The sample has a few hundred thousand distinct CDR3 sequences, approximately 15% seen once. Germline loops: CDR1 GTSNPN, CDR2 SVGIG (reference sequence). The V end was cut by 8 bases, the J end by 5 bases, with 19 bases between. The CDR3 runs to 14 residues. Comments on this clonotype: The antigen is not known.

This chain joins TRBV30 and TRBJ1-3, with D tentatively TRBD1 (6 bases). Sequenced: blood. The clonotype was recovered from a woman between 18 and 30 years old with Graves' hyperthyroidism. CDR3 in amino acids: CARKRTGRRNTIYF. The CDR3 DNA reads TGTGCCCGGAAGAGAACAGGGCGACGAAACACCATATATTTT. The full variable domain, in which reference TRBV30 and TRBJ1-3 provide the parts outside the CDR3, is SQTIHQWPATLVQPVGSPLSLECTVEGTSNPNLYWYRQAAGRGLQLLFYSVGIGQISSEVPQNLSASRPQDRQFILSSKKLLLSDSGFYLCARKRTGRRNTIYFGEGSWLTVV.